The rows below give T cell receptor beta chains drawn from one sample of a study of early T cells in non-severe SARS-CoV-2 infection. Each CDR3 protein gets one entry after TCRdb re-called the 5' RACE reads with MiXCR. Of under 35,000 distinct CDR3 sequences listed, about 2.7% are singletons. The material sequenced was whole blood. The receptors originated from an adult who was a healthcare worker with PCR-confirmed SARS-CoV-2 infection or an uninfected control (not recorded which). Both conserved end residues are trimmed from each CDR3. Fields, in order: V gene, J gene, D gene, CDR3 protein. The D gene is left open where the match is weak.

v_call: TRBV9
j_call: TRBJ2-2
d_call: NA
cdr3_aa: ASSVETWNTGELF

v_call: TRBV12-3/TRBV12-4
j_call: TRBJ2-3
d_call: NA
cdr3_aa: ASRVGVDTQY

v_call: TRBV20-1
j_call: TRBJ1-2
d_call: NA
cdr3_aa: SAPEDGYT

v_call: TRBV13
j_call: TRBJ2-2
d_call: TRBD1
cdr3_aa: ASSLSPGQGLTGELF

v_call: TRBV7-6
j_call: TRBJ2-3
d_call: NA
cdr3_aa: ASSSGGVRTDTQY

v_call: TRBV20-1
j_call: TRBJ2-3
d_call: NA
cdr3_aa: SAKWVMPRGAGADTQY

v_call: TRBV27
j_call: TRBJ1-1
d_call: NA
cdr3_aa: ASTSIEGDTEAF

v_call: TRBV20-1
j_call: TRBJ1-2
d_call: TRBD1
cdr3_aa: SARSGTALYSYT

v_call: TRBV3-1
j_call: TRBJ2-2
d_call: NA
cdr3_aa: ASRRSDRSGELF

v_call: TRBV19
j_call: TRBJ1-1
d_call: NA
cdr3_aa: ASSIVPGMGTEAF

v_call: TRBV2
j_call: TRBJ2-3
d_call: NA
cdr3_aa: ASSDGSGTRWGLDTQY

v_call: TRBV7-9
j_call: TRBJ2-5
d_call: NA
cdr3_aa: ASSWQQGLRETQY

v_call: TRBV20-1
j_call: TRBJ1-1
d_call: NA
cdr3_aa: SAHVRESGRAF

v_call: TRBV5-1
j_call: TRBJ2-1
d_call: TRBD2
cdr3_aa: ASSWSGERGPYNEQF

v_call: TRBV5-1
j_call: TRBJ1-2
d_call: NA
cdr3_aa: ASRPAGANYGYT

v_call: TRBV7-3
j_call: TRBJ2-1
d_call: TRBD2
cdr3_aa: ASSLSGGEGSNEQF

v_call: TRBV20-1
j_call: TRBJ1-1
d_call: TRBD1
cdr3_aa: SARVRTGGTEAF

v_call: TRBV6-5
j_call: TRBJ2-3
d_call: TRBD2
cdr3_aa: ASSSAAGAYTDTQY

v_call: TRBV5-1
j_call: TRBJ1-1
d_call: TRBD1
cdr3_aa: ASSLVGTGVSLTEAF

v_call: TRBV12-3/TRBV12-4
j_call: TRBJ1-3
d_call: NA
cdr3_aa: AIFWGSGNTIY

v_call: TRBV12-3/TRBV12-4
j_call: TRBJ1-5
d_call: NA
cdr3_aa: ASSARDGNQPQH

v_call: TRBV7-2
j_call: TRBJ1-2
d_call: TRBD1
cdr3_aa: ASSSRDRGILYGYT

v_call: TRBV7-8
j_call: TRBJ2-1
d_call: TRBD1
cdr3_aa: ASTDRLRRTGLNEQF

v_call: TRBV6-2/TRBV6-3
j_call: TRBJ2-3
d_call: TRBD2
cdr3_aa: ASSLKAGVTQY

v_call: TRBV27
j_call: TRBJ1-5
d_call: TRBD1
cdr3_aa: ASSAGQGNQPQH

v_call: TRBV12-3/TRBV12-4
j_call: TRBJ2-2
d_call: TRBD1
cdr3_aa: ASTRTGGITGELF

v_call: TRBV20-1
j_call: TRBJ1-3
d_call: NA
cdr3_aa: ETGAGNTIY

v_call: TRBV2
j_call: TRBJ1-1
d_call: NA
cdr3_aa: ASSEGGRRTEAF

v_call: TRBV20-1
j_call: TRBJ1-1
d_call: NA
cdr3_aa: SALPPLTPMNTEAF

v_call: TRBV5-1
j_call: TRBJ2-3
d_call: NA
cdr3_aa: ASSLSSTDTQY

v_call: TRBV10-3
j_call: TRBJ1-1
d_call: TRBD1
cdr3_aa: AITVQGDTEAF

v_call: TRBV4-1
j_call: TRBJ1-3
d_call: NA
cdr3_aa: ASSQDIPGAGNTIY

v_call: TRBV20-1
j_call: TRBJ2-3
d_call: TRBD2
cdr3_aa: SASWGGGADTQY

v_call: TRBV12-3/TRBV12-4
j_call: TRBJ1-6
d_call: NA
cdr3_aa: ASSLGEGRSSPLH

v_call: TRBV20-1
j_call: TRBJ2-1
d_call: TRBD2
cdr3_aa: SGGTTNYNEQF

v_call: TRBV5-1
j_call: TRBJ2-2
d_call: NA
cdr3_aa: ASSLGNRRNTGELF

v_call: TRBV27
j_call: TRBJ2-6
d_call: NA
cdr3_aa: ASISLSSGANVLT

v_call: TRBV10-3
j_call: TRBJ1-2
d_call: TRBD1
cdr3_aa: ATRTGGYGYT

v_call: TRBV7-9
j_call: TRBJ2-3
d_call: NA
cdr3_aa: ASSLRGADTQY

v_call: TRBV5-1
j_call: TRBJ2-1
d_call: NA
cdr3_aa: ASSLARQASSYNEQF